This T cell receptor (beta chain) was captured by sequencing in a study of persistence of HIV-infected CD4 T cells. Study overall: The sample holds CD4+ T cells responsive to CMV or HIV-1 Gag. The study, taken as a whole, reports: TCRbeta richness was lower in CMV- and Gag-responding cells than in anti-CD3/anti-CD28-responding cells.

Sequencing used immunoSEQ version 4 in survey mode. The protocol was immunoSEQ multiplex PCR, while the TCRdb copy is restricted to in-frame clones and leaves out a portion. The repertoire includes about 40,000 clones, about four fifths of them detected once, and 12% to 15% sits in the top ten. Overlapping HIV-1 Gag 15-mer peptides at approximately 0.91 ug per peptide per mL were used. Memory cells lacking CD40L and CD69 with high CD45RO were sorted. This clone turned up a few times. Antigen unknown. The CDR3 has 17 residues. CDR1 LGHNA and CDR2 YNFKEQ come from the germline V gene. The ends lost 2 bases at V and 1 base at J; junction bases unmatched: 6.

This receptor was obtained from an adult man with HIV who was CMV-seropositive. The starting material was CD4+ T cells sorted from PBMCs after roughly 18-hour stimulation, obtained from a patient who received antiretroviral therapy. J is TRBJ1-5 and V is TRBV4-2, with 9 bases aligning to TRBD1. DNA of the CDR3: TGTGCCAGCAGCCAAAATAAACAGGGGGCCAGCAATCAGCCCCAGCATTTT. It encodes CASSQNKQGASNQPQHF.